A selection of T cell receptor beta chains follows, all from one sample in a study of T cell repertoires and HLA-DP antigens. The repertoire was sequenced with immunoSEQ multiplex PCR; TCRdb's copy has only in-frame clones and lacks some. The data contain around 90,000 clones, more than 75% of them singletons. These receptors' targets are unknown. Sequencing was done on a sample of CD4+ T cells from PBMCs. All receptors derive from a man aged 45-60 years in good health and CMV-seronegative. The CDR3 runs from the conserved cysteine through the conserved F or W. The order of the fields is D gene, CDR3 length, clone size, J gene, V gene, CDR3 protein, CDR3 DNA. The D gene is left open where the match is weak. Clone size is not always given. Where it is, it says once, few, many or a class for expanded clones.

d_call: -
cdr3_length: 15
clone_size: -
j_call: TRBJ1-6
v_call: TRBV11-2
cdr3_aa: CASTVSERNNSPLHF
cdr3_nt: TGTGCCAGCACCGTATCGGAGAGAAATAATTCACCCCTCCACTTT

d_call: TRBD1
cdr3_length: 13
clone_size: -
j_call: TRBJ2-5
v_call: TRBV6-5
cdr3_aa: CASRPQGGETQYF
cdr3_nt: TGTGCCAGCAGACCACAGGGGGGAGAGACCCAGTACTTC

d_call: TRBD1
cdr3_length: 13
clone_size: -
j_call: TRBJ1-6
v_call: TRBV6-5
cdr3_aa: CASKQGAGSPLHF
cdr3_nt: TGTGCCAGCAAACAGGGGGCTGGGTCACCCCTCCACTTT

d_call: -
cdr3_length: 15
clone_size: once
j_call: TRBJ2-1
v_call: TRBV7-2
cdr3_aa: CASSLVPGGGNEQFF
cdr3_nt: TGTGCCAGCAGCTTAGTCCCAGGGGGAGGCAATGAGCAGTTCTTC

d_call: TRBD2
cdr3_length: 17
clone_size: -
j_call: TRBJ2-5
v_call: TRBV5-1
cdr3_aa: CASSLGLGTRRQETQYF
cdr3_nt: TGCGCCAGCAGCTTGGGACTGGGGACTAGAAGGCAAGAGACCCAGTACTTC

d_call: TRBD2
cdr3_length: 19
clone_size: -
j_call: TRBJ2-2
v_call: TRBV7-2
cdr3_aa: CASSSHRGAGGWRTGELFF
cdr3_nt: TGTGCCAGCAGCTCCCATCGGGGTGCGGGAGGATGGCGCACCGGGGAGCTGTTTTTT

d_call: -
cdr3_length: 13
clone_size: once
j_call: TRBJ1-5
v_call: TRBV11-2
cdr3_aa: CASSFSRYQPQHF
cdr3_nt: TGTGCCAGCAGCTTTTCGCGATATCAGCCCCAGCATTTT

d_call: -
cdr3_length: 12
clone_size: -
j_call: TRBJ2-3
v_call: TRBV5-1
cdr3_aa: CASSSDADTQYF
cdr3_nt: TGCGCCAGCAGCTCGGATGCAGATACGCAGTATTTT

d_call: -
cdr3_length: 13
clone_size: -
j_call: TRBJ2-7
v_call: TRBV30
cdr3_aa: CAWRDGQSWEQYF
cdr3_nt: TGTGCCTGGAGAGACGGACAGTCCTGGGAGCAGTACTTC

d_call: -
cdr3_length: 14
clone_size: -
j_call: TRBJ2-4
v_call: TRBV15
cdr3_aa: CATSKNRVGRARYF
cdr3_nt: TGTGCCACCAGCAAAAACAGGGTTGGGAGGGCCCGGTACTTC

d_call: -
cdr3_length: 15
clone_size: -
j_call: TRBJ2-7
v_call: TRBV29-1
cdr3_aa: CSVGIGNRASYEQYF
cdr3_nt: TGCAGCGTGGGGATAGGGAACAGGGCCTCCTACGAGCAGTACTTC

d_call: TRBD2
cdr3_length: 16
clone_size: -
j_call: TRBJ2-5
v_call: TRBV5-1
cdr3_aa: CASSLVVLAGAETQYF
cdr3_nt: TGCGCCAGCAGCTTGGTGGTGCTAGCGGGGGCAGAGACCCAGTACTTC

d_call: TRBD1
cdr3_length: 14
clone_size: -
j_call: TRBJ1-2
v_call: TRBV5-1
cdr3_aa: CASSLSGTGAGYTF
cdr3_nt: TGCGCCAGCAGCCTGTCCGGGACAGGGGCTGGCTACACCTTC

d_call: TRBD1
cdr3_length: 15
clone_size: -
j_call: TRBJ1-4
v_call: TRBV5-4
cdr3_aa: CASSSDRDMQEKLFF
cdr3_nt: TGTGCCAGCAGCTCGGACAGGGACATGCAAGAAAAACTGTTTTTT